These 3 T cell receptor beta chains originate from one sample sequenced in a study of OX40 agonist ivuxolimab in advanced cancers. Data came from immunoSEQ multiplex PCR; TCRdb stores just in-frame clones and leaves some out. This sample has about 33,000 clones, with roughly 84% found just once. Sequencing used CD4+ or CD8+ T cells sorted from blood, obtained in a trial of the OX40 agonist ivuxolimab. The receptors shown here come from an adult with an advanced solid tumor such as melanoma, head and neck, liver or kidney cancer.

The gene calls are TRBV7-9 and TRBJ2-1; D may be TRBD1 (5 bases). V lost 5 bases, J lost 3 bases, and 14 bases lay in between. Germline V gene data show CDR1 as SEHNR and CDR2 as FQNEAQ (reference sequence). There are 15 residues in the CDR3. The CDR3 reads CASSPAGPNYNEQFF. The CDR3 region has the DNA TGTGCCAGCAGCCCGGCAGGGCCGAACTACAATGAGCAGTTCTTC.

The V gene is TRBV5-1, the J gene TRBJ2-2, with D possibly matching TRBD2 (6 bases). Germline V gives CDR1 SGHRS, CDR2 YFSETQ. V was pared by 4 bases and J by 1 base, with 11 bases between. This CDR3 has 15 residues. CDR3 in amino acids: CASSPGTVNTGELFF. The CDR3 DNA reads TGCGCCAGCAGCCCCGGGACTGTGAACACCGGGGAGCTGTTTTTT.

The V and J genes are TRBV7-2 and TRBJ1-2, with 9 bases aligning to TRBD1. This CDR3 is built from 16 residues. Germline loops: CDR1 SGHTA, CDR2 FQGNSA. V dropped 1 base and J dropped 9; count of bases not matched to a gene: 12. CDR3 residues: CASSLDSGDRVGRYTF. The CDR3 nucleotides read TGTGCCAGCAGCTTAGACTCTGGGGACAGGGTCGGGCGCTACACCTTC.